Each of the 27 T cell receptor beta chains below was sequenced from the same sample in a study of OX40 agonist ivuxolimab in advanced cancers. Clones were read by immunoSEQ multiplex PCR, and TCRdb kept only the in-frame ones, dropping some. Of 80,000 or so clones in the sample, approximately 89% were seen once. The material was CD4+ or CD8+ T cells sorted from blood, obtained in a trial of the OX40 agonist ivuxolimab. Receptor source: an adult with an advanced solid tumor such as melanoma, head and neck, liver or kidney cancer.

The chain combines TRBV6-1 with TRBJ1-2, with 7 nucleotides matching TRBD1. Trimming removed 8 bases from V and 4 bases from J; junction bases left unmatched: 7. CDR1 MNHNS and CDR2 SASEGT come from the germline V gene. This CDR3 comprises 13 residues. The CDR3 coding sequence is TGTGCCAGCCGATGGGGACAGCTCTATGGCTACACCTTC. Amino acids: CASRWGQLYGYTF.

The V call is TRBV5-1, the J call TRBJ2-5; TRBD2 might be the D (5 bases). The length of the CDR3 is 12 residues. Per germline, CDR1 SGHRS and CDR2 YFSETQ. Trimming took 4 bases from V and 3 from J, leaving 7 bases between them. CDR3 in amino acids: CASSLGEETQYF. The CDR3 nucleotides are TGCGCCAGCAGCCTCGGGGAAGAGACCCAGTACTTC.

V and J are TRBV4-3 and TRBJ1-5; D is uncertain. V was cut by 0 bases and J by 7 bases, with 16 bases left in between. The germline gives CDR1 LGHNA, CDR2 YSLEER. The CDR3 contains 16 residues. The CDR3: CASSQDYWATGQPQHF. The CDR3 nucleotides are TGCGCCAGCAGCCAAGACTACTGGGCGACCGGGCAGCCCCAGCATTTT.

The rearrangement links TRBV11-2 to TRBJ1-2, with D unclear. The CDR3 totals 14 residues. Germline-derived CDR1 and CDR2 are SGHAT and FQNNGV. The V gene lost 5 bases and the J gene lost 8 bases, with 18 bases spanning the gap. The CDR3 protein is CASSVPLGLGGYTF. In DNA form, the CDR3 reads TGTGCCAGCAGCGTCCCTCTAGGGCTCGGAGGCTACACCTTC.

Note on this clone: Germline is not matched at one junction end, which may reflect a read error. CDR3: CASSLVQGGQTQYF. Here the CDR3 DNA reads TGTGCTAGCAGCTTAGTACAGGGAGGGCAGACCCAGTACTTC. The chain is built from TRBV7-7 and TRBJ2-5, with a tentative D call TRBD2 (7 bases). Germline CDR1 and CDR2: SSHAT and FNYEAQ (reference sequence). The CDR3 totals 14 residues.

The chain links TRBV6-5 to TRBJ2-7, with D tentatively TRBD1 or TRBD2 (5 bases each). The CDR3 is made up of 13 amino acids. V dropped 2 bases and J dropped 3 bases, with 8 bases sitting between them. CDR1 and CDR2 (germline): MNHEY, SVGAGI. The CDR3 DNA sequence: TGTGCCAGCAGTTACGGGGGTAACTACGAGCAGTACTTC. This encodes CASSYGGNYEQYF.

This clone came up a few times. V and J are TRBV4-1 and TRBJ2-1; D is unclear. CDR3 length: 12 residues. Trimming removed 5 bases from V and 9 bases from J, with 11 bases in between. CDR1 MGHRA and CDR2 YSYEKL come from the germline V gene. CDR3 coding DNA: TGCGCCAGCAGCTTCATCCGTAGTGAGCAGTTCTTC. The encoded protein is CASSFIRSEQFF.

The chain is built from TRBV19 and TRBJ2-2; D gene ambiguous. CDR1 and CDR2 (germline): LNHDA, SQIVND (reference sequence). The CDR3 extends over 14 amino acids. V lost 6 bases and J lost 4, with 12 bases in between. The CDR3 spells CASSTRLATGELFF. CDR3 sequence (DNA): TGTGCCAGTAGCACAAGACTGGCCACCGGGGAGCTGTTTTTT. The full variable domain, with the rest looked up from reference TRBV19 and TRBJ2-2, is DGGITQSPKYLFRKEGQNVTLSCEQNLNHDAMYWYRQDPGQGLRLIYYSQIVNDFQKGDIAEGYSVSREKKESFPLTVTSAQKNPTAFYLCASSTRLATGELFFGEGSRLTVL.

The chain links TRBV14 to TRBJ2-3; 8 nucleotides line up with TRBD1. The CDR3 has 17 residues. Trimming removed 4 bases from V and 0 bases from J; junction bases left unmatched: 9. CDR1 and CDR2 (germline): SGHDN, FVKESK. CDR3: CASSPRTGPQSTDTQYF. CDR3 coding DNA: TGTGCCAGCAGCCCCAGGACAGGGCCTCAAAGCACAGATACGCAGTATTTT. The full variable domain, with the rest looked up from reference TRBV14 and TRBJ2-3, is EAGVTQFPSHSVIEKGQTVTLRCDPISGHDNLYWYRRVMGKEIKFLLHFVKESKQDESGMPNNRFLAERTGGTYSTLKVQPAELEDSGVYFCASSPRTGPQSTDTQYFGPGTRLTVL.

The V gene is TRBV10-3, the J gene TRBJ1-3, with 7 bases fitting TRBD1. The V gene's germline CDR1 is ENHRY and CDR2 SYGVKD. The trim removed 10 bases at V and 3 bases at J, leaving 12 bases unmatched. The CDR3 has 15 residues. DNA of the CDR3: TGTGCCACCGAGAGGGACAGACAGGGTGGAAACACCATATATTTT. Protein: CATERDRQGGNTIYF.

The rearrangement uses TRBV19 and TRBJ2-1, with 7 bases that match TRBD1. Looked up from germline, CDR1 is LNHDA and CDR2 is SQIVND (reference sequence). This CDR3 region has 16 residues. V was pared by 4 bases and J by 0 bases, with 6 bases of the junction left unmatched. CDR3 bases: TGTGCCAGTAGTAATCCAGGGGGACCCTCCTACAATGAGCAGTTCTTC. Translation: CASSNPGGPSYNEQFF.

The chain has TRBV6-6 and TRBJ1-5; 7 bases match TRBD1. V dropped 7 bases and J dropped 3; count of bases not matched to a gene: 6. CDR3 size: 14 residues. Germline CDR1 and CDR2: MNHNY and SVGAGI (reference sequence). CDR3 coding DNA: TGTGCCAGCACCTCGACAGGGACCAATCAGCCCCAGCATTTT. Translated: CASTSTGTNQPQHF.

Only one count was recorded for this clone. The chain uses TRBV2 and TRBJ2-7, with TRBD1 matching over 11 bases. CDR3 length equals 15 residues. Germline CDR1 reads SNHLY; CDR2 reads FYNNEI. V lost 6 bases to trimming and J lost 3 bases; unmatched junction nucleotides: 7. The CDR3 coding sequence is TGTGCCAGCAGGGAGGGACAGGGGGTCGGCTACGAGCAGTACTTC. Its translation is CASREGQGVGYEQYF.

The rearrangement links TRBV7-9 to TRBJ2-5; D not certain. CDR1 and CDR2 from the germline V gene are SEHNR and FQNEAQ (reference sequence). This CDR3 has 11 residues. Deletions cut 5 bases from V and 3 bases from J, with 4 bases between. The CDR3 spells CASSVKETQYF. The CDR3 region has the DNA TGTGCCAGCAGCGTGAAAGAGACCCAGTACTTC.

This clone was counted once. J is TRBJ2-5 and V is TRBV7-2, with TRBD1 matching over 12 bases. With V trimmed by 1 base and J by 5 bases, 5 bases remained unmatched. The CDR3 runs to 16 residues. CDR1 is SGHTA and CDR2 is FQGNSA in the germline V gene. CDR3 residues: CASSLVGTGGHETQYF. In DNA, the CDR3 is TGTGCCAGCAGCTTAGTGGGGACAGGGGGCCACGAGACCCAGTACTTC.

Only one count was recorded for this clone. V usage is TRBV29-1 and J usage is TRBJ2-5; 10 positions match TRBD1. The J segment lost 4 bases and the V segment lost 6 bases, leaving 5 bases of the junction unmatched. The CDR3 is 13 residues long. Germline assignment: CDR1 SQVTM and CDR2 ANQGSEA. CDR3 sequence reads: CSVAGTGAETQYF. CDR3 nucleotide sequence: TGCAGCGTCGCCGGGACAGGGGCAGAGACCCAGTACTTC.

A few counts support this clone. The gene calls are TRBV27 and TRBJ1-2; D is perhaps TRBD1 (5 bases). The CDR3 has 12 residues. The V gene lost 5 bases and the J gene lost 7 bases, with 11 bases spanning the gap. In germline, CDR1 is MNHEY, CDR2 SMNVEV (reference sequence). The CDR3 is CASSPRRGGYTF. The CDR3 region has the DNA TGTGCCAGCAGTCCCCGAAGGGGTGGCTACACCTTC.

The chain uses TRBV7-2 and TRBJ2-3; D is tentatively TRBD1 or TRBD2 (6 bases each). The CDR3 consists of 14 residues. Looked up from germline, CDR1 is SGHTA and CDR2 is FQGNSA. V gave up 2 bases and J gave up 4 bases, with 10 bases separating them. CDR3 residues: CASSLYGGADTQYF. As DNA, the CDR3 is TGTGCCAGCAGCTTATACGGGGGCGCAGATACGCAGTATTTT.

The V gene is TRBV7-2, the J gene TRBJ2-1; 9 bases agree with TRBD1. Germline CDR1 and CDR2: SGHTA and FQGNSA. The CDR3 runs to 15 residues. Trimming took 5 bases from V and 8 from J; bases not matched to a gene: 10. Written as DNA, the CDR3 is TGTGCCAGCAGCGCCGGGACAGGGAATTTCCATGAGCAGTTCTTC. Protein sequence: CASSAGTGNFHEQFF.

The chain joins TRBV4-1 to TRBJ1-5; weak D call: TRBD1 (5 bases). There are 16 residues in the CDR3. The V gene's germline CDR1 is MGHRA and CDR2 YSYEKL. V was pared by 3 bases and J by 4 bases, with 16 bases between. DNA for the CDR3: TGCGCCAGCAGCCATCTCGTCGGGGGGAGGAATCAGCCCCAGCATTTT. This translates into CASSHLVGGRNQPQHF.

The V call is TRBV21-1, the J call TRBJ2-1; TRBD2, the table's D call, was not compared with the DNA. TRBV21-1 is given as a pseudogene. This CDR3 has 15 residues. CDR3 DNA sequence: TGTGCCAGGGGTGTTATTAGGAGCTCCTACAATGAGCAGTTCTTC. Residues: CARGVIRSSYNEQFF.

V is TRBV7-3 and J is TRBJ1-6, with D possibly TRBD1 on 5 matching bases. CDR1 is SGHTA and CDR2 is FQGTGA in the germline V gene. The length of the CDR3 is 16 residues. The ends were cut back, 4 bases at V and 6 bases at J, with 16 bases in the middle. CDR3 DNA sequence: TGTGCCAGCAGCTCCCGGGGGGGAAACGCTAATTCACCCCTCCACTTT. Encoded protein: CASSSRGGNANSPLHF.

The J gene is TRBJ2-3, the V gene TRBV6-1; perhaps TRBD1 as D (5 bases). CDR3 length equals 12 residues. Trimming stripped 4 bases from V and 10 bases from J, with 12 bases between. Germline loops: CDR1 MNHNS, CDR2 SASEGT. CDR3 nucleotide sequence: TGTGCCAGCAGTGCACAGGCCATCTCGCAGTATTTT. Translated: CASSAQAISQYF.

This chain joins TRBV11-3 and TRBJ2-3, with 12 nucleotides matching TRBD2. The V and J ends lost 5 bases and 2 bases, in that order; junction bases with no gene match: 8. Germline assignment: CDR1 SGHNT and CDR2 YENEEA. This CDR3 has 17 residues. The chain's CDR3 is CASSPGLAGLNTDTQYF. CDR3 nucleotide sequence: TGTGCCAGCAGCCCCGGACTAGCGGGGCTTAACACAGATACGCAGTATTTT. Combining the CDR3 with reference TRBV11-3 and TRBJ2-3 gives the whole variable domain EAGVVQSPRYKIIEKKQPVAFWCNPISGHNTLYWYLQNLGQGPELLIRYENEEAVDDSQLPKDRFSAERLKGVDSTLKIQPAELGDSAVYLCASSPGLAGLNTDTQYFGPGTRLTVL.

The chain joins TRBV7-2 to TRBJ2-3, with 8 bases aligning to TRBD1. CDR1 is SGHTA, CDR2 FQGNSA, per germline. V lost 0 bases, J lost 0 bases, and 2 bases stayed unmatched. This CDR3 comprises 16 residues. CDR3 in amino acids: CASSLARTGSTDTQYF. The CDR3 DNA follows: TGTGCCAGCAGCTTAGCTCGGACAGGGAGCACAGATACGCAGTATTTT.

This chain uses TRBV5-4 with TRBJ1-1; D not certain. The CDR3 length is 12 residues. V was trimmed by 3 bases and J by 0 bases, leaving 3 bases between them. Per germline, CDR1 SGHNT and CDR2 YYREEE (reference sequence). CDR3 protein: CASSSVNTEAFF. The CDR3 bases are TGTGCCAGCAGCTCGGTGAACACTGAAGCTTTCTTT.

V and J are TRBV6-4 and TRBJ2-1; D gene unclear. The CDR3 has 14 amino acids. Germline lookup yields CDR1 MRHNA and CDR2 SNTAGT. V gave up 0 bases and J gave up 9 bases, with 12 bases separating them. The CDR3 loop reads CASSDSLASPEQFF. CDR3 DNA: TGTGCCAGCAGTGACTCCCTCGCCTCTCCTGAGCAGTTCTTC.